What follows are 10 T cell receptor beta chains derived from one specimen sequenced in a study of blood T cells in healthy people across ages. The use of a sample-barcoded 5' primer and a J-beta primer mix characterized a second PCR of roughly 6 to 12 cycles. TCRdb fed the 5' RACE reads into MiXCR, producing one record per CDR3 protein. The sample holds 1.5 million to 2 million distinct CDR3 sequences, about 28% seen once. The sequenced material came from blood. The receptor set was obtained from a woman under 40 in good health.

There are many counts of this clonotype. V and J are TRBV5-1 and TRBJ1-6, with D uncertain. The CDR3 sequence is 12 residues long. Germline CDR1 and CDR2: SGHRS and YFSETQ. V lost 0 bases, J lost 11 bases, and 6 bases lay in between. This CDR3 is CASSLGQPPLHF. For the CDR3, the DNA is TGCGCCAGCAGCTTGGGGCAGCCACCCCTCCACTTT.

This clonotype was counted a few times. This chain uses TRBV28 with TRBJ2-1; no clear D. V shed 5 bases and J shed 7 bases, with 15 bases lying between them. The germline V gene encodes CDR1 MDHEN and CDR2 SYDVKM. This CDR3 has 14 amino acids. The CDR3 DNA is TGTGCCAGCAGTCCCGGCTACCCCGGGAATGAGCAGTTCTTC. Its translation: CASSPGYPGNEQFF.

CDR3 nucleotides: TGTGCCTGGAGTGGGACAGCACCCTACGAGCAGTACTTC. It specifies CAWSGTAPYEQYF. The chain couples TRBV30 to TRBJ2-7, with D maybe TRBD1 (6 bases). Deletions cut 1 base from V and 2 bases from J, with 9 bases between. Germline CDR1 is GTSNPN and CDR2 is SVGIG (reference sequence). The CDR3 runs to 13 residues.

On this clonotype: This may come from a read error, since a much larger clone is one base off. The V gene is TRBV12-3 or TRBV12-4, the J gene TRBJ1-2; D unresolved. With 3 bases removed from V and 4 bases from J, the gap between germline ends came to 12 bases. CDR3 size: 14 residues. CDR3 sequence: CASSFRVYGYGYTF. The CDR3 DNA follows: TGTGCCAGCAGTTTTCGGGTTTATGGCTATGGCTACACCTTC.

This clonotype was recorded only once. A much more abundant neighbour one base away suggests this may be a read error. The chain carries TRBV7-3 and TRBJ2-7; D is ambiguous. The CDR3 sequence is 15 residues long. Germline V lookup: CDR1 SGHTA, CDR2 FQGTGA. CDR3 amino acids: CASGLATGGPYVQYF. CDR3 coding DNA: TGTGCCAGCGGCTTAGCTACCGGCGGACCCTACGTGCAGTACTTC.

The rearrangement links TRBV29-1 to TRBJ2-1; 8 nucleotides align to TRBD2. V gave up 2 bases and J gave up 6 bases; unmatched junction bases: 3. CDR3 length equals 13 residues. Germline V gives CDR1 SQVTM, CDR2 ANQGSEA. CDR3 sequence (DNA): TGCAGCGTTGAAATCCGGGGGGGCAATGAGCAGTTCTTC. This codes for CSVEIRGGNEQFF.

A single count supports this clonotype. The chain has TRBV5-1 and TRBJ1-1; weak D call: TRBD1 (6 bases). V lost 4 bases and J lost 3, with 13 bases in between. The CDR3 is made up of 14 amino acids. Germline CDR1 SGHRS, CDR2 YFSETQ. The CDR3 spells CASSNRQDYTEAFF. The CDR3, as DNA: TGCGCCAGCAGCAATAGACAGGATTACACTGAAGCTTTCTTT.

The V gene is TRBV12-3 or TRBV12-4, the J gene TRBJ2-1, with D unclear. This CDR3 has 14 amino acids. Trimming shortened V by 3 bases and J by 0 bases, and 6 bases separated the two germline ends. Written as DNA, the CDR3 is TGTGCCAGCAGTTTCATCAGCTCCTACAATGAGCAGTTCTTC. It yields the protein CASSFISSYNEQFF.

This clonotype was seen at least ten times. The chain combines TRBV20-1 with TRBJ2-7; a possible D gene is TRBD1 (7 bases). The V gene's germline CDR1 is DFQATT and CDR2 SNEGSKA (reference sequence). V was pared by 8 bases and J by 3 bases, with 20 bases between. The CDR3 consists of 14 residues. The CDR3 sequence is CSLDRQGGFYEQYF. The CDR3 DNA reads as TGCAGTCTGGATCGGCAGGGGGGCTTCTACGAGCAGTACTTC.

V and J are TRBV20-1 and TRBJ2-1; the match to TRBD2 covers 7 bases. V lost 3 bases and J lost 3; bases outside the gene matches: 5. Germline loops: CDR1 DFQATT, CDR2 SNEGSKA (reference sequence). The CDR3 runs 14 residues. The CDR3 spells CSARRESYYNEQFF. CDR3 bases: TGCAGTGCTAGGCGGGAGTCGTACTACAATGAGCAGTTCTTC.